This entry features one T cell receptor (beta chain) sequence. Its target is not known. Here immunoSEQ multiplex PCR was the method, and the copy in TCRdb shows in-frame clones only, minus some. There are some 55,000 clones in the sample; approximately 84% occur only once, and less than 2.5% lies in the top ten. This sample stems from a study of lymphopenia after photon versus proton radiotherapy. General study points: Proton therapy kept repertoires fairly stable, unlike photons, which gained effector/memory cells. Survival link was tested only in deceased patients; proton benefit remains a possibility.

This CDR3 is 15 amino acids long. Per the germline V gene, CDR1 is LGHNA and CDR2 is YSLEER. Trimming at V came to 1 base and at J to 4 bases, leaving 6 bases not matched to a gene. The chain employs TRBV4-3 and TRBJ1-1; 7 positions match TRBD1. This receptor was taken from a man aged 35-49 years with gastric cancer. The starting material was peripheral blood, obtained from a patient treated with photon-based radiotherapy. CDR3 in amino acids: CASSQGRQGGTEAFF. The CDR3 bases are TGCGCCAGCAGCCAAGGCAGACAGGGTGGCACTGAAGCTTTCTTT.